Below, 10 T cell receptor beta chains from the same sample are listed, as sequenced in a study. One entry per CDR3 protein, called by TCRdb with MiXCR from the 5' RACE reads. This table holds about 40,000 distinct CDR3 sequences, 15% to 20% found once. Sequencing was done on a sample of naive CD4+ T cells sorted from a lymph node. Subset meaning: naive CD4+ T cells, CD4+CD45RA+CD25-. The receptor source for this set is a female donor with breast cancer.

This clonotype was detected only a few times. The V and J genes are TRBV20-1 and TRBJ1-3, with D unresolved. This CDR3 contains 13 residues. V lost 5 bases to trimming and J lost 1 base, with 9 bases between them. Per germline, CDR1 DFQATT and CDR2 SNEGSKA (reference sequence). The CDR3 reads CSARGRSGNTIYF. The CDR3 DNA sequence: TGCAGTGCTCGAGGTCGTTCTGGAAACACCATATATTTT.

This clonotype was seen a few times. The chain joins TRBV12-3 or TRBV12-4 to TRBJ2-3; D is possibly TRBD2 (6 bases). V was trimmed by 3 bases and J by 2 bases, leaving 9 bases between them. The CDR3 consists of 14 residues. This CDR3 is CASSLDYPTDTQYF. DNA of the CDR3: TGTGCCAGCAGTTTGGACTACCCCACAGATACGCAGTATTTT.

This clonotype was picked up many times. The V call is TRBV20-1, the J call TRBJ2-5; 11 nucleotides agree with TRBD2. Trimming at V came to 0 bases and at J to 5 bases, leaving 8 bases not matched to a gene. Germline lookup yields CDR1 DFQATT and CDR2 SNEGSKA (reference sequence). There are 16 residues in the CDR3. The CDR3 protein is CSARDLSGRVWETQYF. DNA of the CDR3: TGCAGTGCTAGAGACCTTAGCGGGAGGGTGTGGGAGACCCAGTACTTC.

This clonotype was recorded a few times. The chain couples TRBV18 to TRBJ2-1, with 11 bases matching TRBD2. Germline trimming cut 6 bases from V and 4 bases from J; bases unmatched to any gene: 5. This CDR3 is built from 15 residues. The germline CDR1 and CDR2 sequences are KGHSH and LQKENI. The CDR3 spells CASSGGTSGYNEQFF. CDR3 nucleotides: TGTGCCAGCTCGGGAGGGACTAGCGGATACAATGAGCAGTTCTTC.

In this sample, this clonotype turned up a few times. This chain joins TRBV5-1 and TRBJ2-7, with no clear D. Germline V lookup: CDR1 SGHRS, CDR2 YFSETQ. Trimming took off 1 base at V and 2 bases at J, with 10 bases between the two ends. This CDR3 is 14 amino acids long. CDR3 sequence: CASSLKHAPYEQYF. The CDR3 region has the DNA TGCGCCAGCAGCTTGAAACATGCCCCCTACGAGCAGTACTTC.

Comment on this clonotype: Given a much more abundant clone one base away, this may be a read error. The chain recombines TRBV5-5 with TRBJ2-1; D is perhaps TRBD1 (5 bases). The CDR3 is made up of 13 amino acids. Germline V CDR1 and CDR2: SGHKS, YYEKEE (reference sequence). CDR3: CASNLGPDNEQFF. CDR3 in DNA: TGTGCCAGCAACTTGGGGCCCGACAATGAGCAGTTCTTC.

Comment on this clonotype: Being one base from a much bigger clone, this may be a read error. The chain recombines TRBV6-5 with TRBJ2-3; 7 bases line up with TRBD2. Germline CDR1 reads MNHEY; CDR2 reads SVGAGI. The ends lost 6 bases at V and 3 bases at J; junction bases unmatched: 12. The CDR3 sequence is 16 residues long. CDR3 loop: CASRPRLVGGTDTQYF. The CDR3 coding sequence is TGTGCCAGCAGACCCAGACTAGTGGGGGGGACAGATACGCAGTATTTT.

This clonotype was observed many times. The chain employs TRBV18 and TRBJ1-1; D perhaps matches TRBD1 (5 bases). This CDR3 has 13 residues. Germline assignment: CDR1 KGHSH and CDR2 LQKENI. V lost 2 bases to trimming and J lost 4 bases, with 8 bases between them. This CDR3 reads CASSPSGSTEAFF. Written as DNA, the CDR3 is TGTGCCAGCTCACCATCAGGGTCCACTGAAGCTTTCTTT. Combining the CDR3 with reference TRBV18 and TRBJ1-1 gives the whole variable domain NAGVMQNPRHLVRRRGQEARLRCSPMKGHSHVYWYRQLPEEGLKFMVYLQKENIIDESGMPKERFSAEFPKEGPSILRIQQVVRGDSAAYFCASSPSGSTEAFFGQGTRLTVV.

This clonotype was recorded many times. An end of the junction does not agree with germline; a read error may underlie this. The genes are TRBV7-2 and TRBJ2-1, with 9 bases fitting TRBD2. The CDR3 totals 15 residues. Germline CDR1 is SGHTA and CDR2 is FQGNSA. The CDR3 DNA reads as TGTGCCAGCAGCATAGCGGGGGTCTCCTACAATGAGCAGTTCTTC. It specifies CASSIAGVSYNEQFF. The whole variable domain, filled in from reference TRBV7-2 and TRBJ2-1, reads GAGVSQSPSNKVTEKGKDVELRCDPISGHTALYWYRQSLGQGLEFLIYFQGNSAPDKSGLPSDRFSAERTGGSVSTLTIQRTQQEDSAVYLCASSIAGVSYNEQFFGPGTRLTVL.

In this sample, this clonotype turned up a few times. The chain carries TRBV18 and TRBJ1-1, with D perhaps TRBD1 (5 bases). The CDR3 runs to 15 residues. V was trimmed by 6 bases and J by 1 base, leaving 15 bases between them. Germline lookup yields CDR1 KGHSH and CDR2 LQKENI. Written as DNA, the CDR3 is TGTGCCAGCTCGCCGGGACTGCCTCGGAACACTGAAGCTTTCTTT. This encodes CASSPGLPRNTEAFF.